This T cell receptor beta chain is from a study of a mutant IDH1 vaccine in newly diagnosed glioma. Study in general: Vaccine administration was initiated 4-6 weeks following radiotherapy alone, or with temozolomide cycles. The sex distribution of treated patients was around 62% male and roughly 38% female, with a mean age of around 40 years.

By sample share, this clone is large (0.1 to 1%). Its antigen is undetermined. The CDR3 consists of 14 residues. V was trimmed by 1 base and J by 1 base, leaving 8 bases between them. The V gene's germline CDR1 is SGDLS and CDR2 YYNGEE. Sequencing used immunoSEQ multiplex PCR; TCRdb keeps in-frame clones, though not all of them. There are 45,000 to 55,000 clones in the sample; around 80% occur only once, and 12% lies in the top ten. Time point here: week 35, safety follow-up. Alongside topical imiquimod, each dose of vaccine comprised 300 ug of mutant IDH1 20-mer peptide. The rearrangement links TRBV9 to TRBJ1-1; D perhaps matches TRBD1 (5 bases). The source material was PBMCs, sampled from a glioma patient whose treatment included an IDH1 peptide vaccine. The receptor was derived from a man in his forties with glioma. For the CDR3, the DNA is TGTGCCAGCAGCGTACGGGACGGGAACACTGAAGCTTTCTTT. Residues: CASSVRDGNTEAFF.